These 17 T cell receptor beta chains came from one sample sequenced in a study of beta chain features in type 1 diabetes (dated by TCRdb to about 2018). The protocol used for the library was the immunoSEQ multiplex PCR assay. All of the isolated RNA was reverse transcribed with the High Capacity cDNA Reverse Transcription Kit, so expressed TCRB transcripts were sequenced. The table comes from immuneACCESS by way of TCRdb, which keeps in-frame sequences with V and J called. Part of the clones is missing from these tables; in studies checked, under half for an unresolved V gene and the rest for unknown reasons. Within this sample are about 240,000 clones, with 25% to 30% of them counted one time only. 3.5% to 4.5% of the sample belongs to the ten largest clones. Source material: central memory CD4+ T cells from blood. All receptors derive from a young man in good health.

This clone was detected ten times or more. The sample contains more than one DNA sequence encoding this CDR3. The rearrangement uses TRBV7-9 and TRBJ2-3; TRBD2 matches at 8 bases. This CDR3 is built from 15 residues. Germline V gene lookup returns CDR1 SEHNR and CDR2 FQNEAQ (reference sequence). V shed 3 bases and J 1 base; nucleotides not matched to a gene: 3. CDR3 bases: TGTGCCAGCAGCTTCGGTAGCGGGGGCACAGATACGCAGTATTTT. Encoded protein: CASSFGSGGTDTQYF. Supplemented by reference TRBV7-9 and TRBJ2-3, the full variable domain reads DTGVSQNPRHKITKRGQNVTFRCDPISEHNRLYWYRQTLGQGPEFLTYFQNEAQLEKSRLLSDRFSAERPKGSFSTLEIQRTEQGDSAMYLCASSFGSGGTDTQYFGPGTRLTVL.

J is TRBJ2-1 and V is TRBV4-3; TRBD2 agrees at 11 bases. The CDR3 has 16 amino acids. Trimming removed 4 bases from V and 6 bases from J; junction bases left unmatched: 8. Germline CDR1 LGHNA, CDR2 YSLEER. CDR3 nucleotides: TGCGCCAGCAGCCTCCGACTAGCGGGATCCCCCAATGAGCAGTTCTTC. It codes for CASSLRLAGSPNEQFF.

The J gene is TRBJ2-2, the V gene TRBV18, with unresolved D. V lost 2 bases, J lost 0 bases, and 7 bases lay in between. Germline loops: CDR1 KGHSH, CDR2 LQKENI. The CDR3 has 15 amino acids. The CDR3 bases are TGTGCCAGCTCACCAATGGGATCGAACACCGGGGAGCTGTTTTTT. Its protein product is CASSPMGSNTGELFF.

V usage is TRBV9 and J usage is TRBJ1-2; D is possibly TRBD1 (6 bases). The CDR3 totals 15 residues. Looked up from germline, CDR1 is SGDLS and CDR2 is YYNGEE. Trimming took 5 bases from V and 4 from J, leaving 18 bases between them. The chain's CDR3 is CASSPGQSQSYGYTF. CDR3 in DNA: TGTGCCAGCAGTCCCGGACAGAGCCAGTCCTATGGCTACACCTTC.

This clone occurred a few times. The rearrangement links TRBV18 to TRBJ2-3; the D is unclear. The CDR3 length is 14 residues. Germline loops: CDR1 KGHSH, CDR2 LQKENI. V dropped 0 bases and J dropped 4 bases, with 8 bases sitting between them. CDR3 DNA: TGTGCCAGCTCACCACCGTCGGACGCAGATACGCAGTATTTT. Residues: CASSPPSDADTQYF.

The V gene is TRBV7-2, the J gene TRBJ2-2; D is perhaps TRBD1 (7 bases). CDR1 and CDR2 from the germline V gene are SGHTA and FQGNSA. Deletions cut 5 bases from V and 4 bases from J, with 17 bases between. This CDR3 comprises 16 residues. CDR3 nucleotides: TGTGCCAGCAGCCCCACGGACAGGACTATCACCGGGGAGCTGTTTTTT. Translating it yields CASSPTDRTITGELFF. Combining the CDR3 with reference TRBV7-2 and TRBJ2-2 gives the whole variable domain GAGVSQSPSNKVTEKGKDVELRCDPISGHTALYWYRQSLGQGLEFLIYFQGNSAPDKSGLPSDRFSAERTGGSVSTLTIQRTQQEDSAVYLCASSPTDRTITGELFFGEGSRLTVL.

This clone was picked up many times. The gene calls are TRBV7-9 and TRBJ2-7; D is ambiguous. Germline V lookup: CDR1 SEHNR, CDR2 FQNEAQ (reference sequence). CDR3 length: 13 residues. V was trimmed by 8 bases and J by 1 base, leaving 12 bases between them. CDR3 protein: CASRADGSYEQYF. The CDR3 nucleotides are TGTGCCAGCCGCGCGGATGGGTCCTACGAGCAGTACTTC.

This clone was seen repeatedly, ten times or more. The sample contains more than one DNA sequence encoding this CDR3. The chain couples TRBV30 to TRBJ2-3; D gene ambiguous. CDR1 GTSNPN and CDR2 SVGIG come from the germline V gene (reference sequence). V shed 0 bases and J shed 6 bases, with 7 bases lying between them. This CDR3 is built from 12 residues. The CDR3 sequence is CAWSVSQDTQYF. The CDR3 DNA reads TGTGCCTGGAGTGTCTCCCAGGATACGCAGTATTTT.

The genes are TRBV6-5 and TRBJ2-7; D call uncertain. Germline loops: CDR1 MNHEY, CDR2 SVGAGI. V gave up 4 bases and J gave up 7 bases, with 8 bases separating them. CDR3 size: 11 residues. As DNA, the CDR3 is TGTGCCAGCAGTTCCCTGGGGGAGCAGTACTTC. Translating gives CASSSLGEQYF.

Ten or more counts support this clone. This chain joins TRBV27 and TRBJ2-7, with 7 bases identical to TRBD2. With V trimmed by 4 bases and J by 2 bases, 8 bases remained unmatched. This CDR3 is 15 amino acids long. In germline, CDR1 is MNHEY, CDR2 SMNVEV (reference sequence). The CDR3 here is CASSYLSSGTYEQYF. The CDR3 DNA reads TGTGCCAGCAGTTATTTATCTAGCGGAACCTACGAGCAGTACTTC.

This clone was detected many times. The chain joins TRBV13 to TRBJ2-7; no clear D. The V gene's germline CDR1 is PRHDT and CDR2 FYEKMQ (reference sequence). CDR3 length: 13 amino acids. Deletions cut 5 bases from V and 4 bases from J, with 12 bases between. DNA for the CDR3: TGTGCCAGCAGCCACCTCTCGGGTTACGAGCAGTACTTC. It yields the protein CASSHLSGYEQYF.

As for this clone: This likely reflects a read error, since a far larger clone is one base away. The rearrangement links TRBV5-6 to TRBJ2-5, with 7 bases identical to TRBD1. The CDR3 has 12 amino acids. Trimming at V came to 4 bases and at J to 5 bases, leaving 2 bases not matched to a gene. The V gene's germline CDR1 is SGHDT and CDR2 YYEEEE. The CDR3 region has the DNA TGTGCCAGCAGCCCGGACAGGGAGACCCAGTACTTC. Its protein is CASSPDRETQYF.

In this sample, this clone turned up a few times. The J gene is TRBJ2-3, the V gene TRBV18; no firm D call. Trimming took 6 bases from V and 0 from J, leaving 4 bases between them. The CDR3 is 12 residues long. The germline V gene encodes CDR1 KGHSH and CDR2 LQKENI. CDR3 DNA: TGTGCCAGCTCTGGAAGCACAGATACGCAGTATTTT. It encodes CASSGSTDTQYF. The whole variable domain, filled in from reference TRBV18 and TRBJ2-3, reads NAGVMQNPRHLVRRRGQEARLRCSPMKGHSHVYWYRQLPEEGLKFMVYLQKENIIDESGMPKERFSAEFPKEGPSILRIQQVVRGDSAAYFCASSGSTDTQYFGPGTRLTVL.

This clone showed up just a few times. This sequence joins TRBV28 and TRBJ1-1; TRBD1 might be the D (6 bases). CDR1 is MDHEN, CDR2 SYDVKM, per germline. V was trimmed by 4 bases and J by 1 base, leaving 16 bases between them. The CDR3 contains 16 residues. This chain's CDR3 is CASSSPEGEANTEAFF. CDR3 sequence (DNA): TGTGCCAGCAGTTCACCCGAGGGGGAGGCGAACACTGAAGCTTTCTTT. The whole variable domain, remainder taken from reference TRBV28 and TRBJ1-1, is DVKVTQSSRYLVKRTGEKVFLECVQDMDHENMFWYRQDPGLGLRLIYFSYDVKMKEKGDIPEGYSVSREKKERFSLILESASTNQTSMYLCASSSPEGEANTEAFFGQGTRLTVV.

DNA for the CDR3: TGTGCCAGCAGTCCCCAGGACACCTACGAGCAGTACTTC. As protein: CASSPQDTYEQYF. The V call is TRBV27, the J call TRBJ2-7; tentative D call: TRBD1 (5 bases). V was pared by 5 bases and J by 2 bases, with 10 bases between. Germline V gene data show CDR1 as MNHEY and CDR2 as SMNVEV (reference sequence). The CDR3 length is 13 residues.

In its sample, this clone was seen a few times. J is TRBJ2-7 and V is TRBV9; D unclear. This CDR3 comprises 12 residues. The V gene's germline CDR1 is SGDLS and CDR2 YYNGEE. Trimming took 4 bases from V and 3 from J, leaving 8 bases between them. In nucleotides, the CDR3 is TGTGCCAGCAGCCGAAACAGCTACGAGCAGTACTTC. It is translated as CASSRNSYEQYF.

To note about this clone: A far larger clone is only one base removed, so a read error is likely. This chain joins TRBV10-3 and TRBJ2-3; perhaps TRBD1 as D (5 bases). The CDR3 totals 14 residues. Trimming cost V 6 bases and J 2 bases, with 12 bases left between them. CDR1 is ENHRY, CDR2 SYGVKD, per germline. Here the CDR3 reads CAIRLDSHTDTQYF. The CDR3 DNA reads as TGTGCCATCAGATTAGACAGCCACACAGATACGCAGTATTTT.